The 29 T cell receptor beta chains presented below share a single source sample, sequenced in a study of molecular identifiers for immune sequencing clone quantification. TCRdb itself ran the PCR reads through MiXCR, one entry per CDR3 protein. The profile shows approximately 670,000 distinct CDR3 sequences, 15% to 20% of them singletons. Sequencing input: naive CD8+ T cells from blood, with Jurkat cell RNA spiked in. Subset of the sample: FACS-sorted CD8+CD4-CCR7+CD45RA+ naive T cells. Receptors were obtained from a human donor in good health. Some libraries in this study had Jurkat cell RNA spiked in.

The chain links TRBV7-8 to TRBJ1-4; no clear D. Germline loops: CDR1 SGHVS, CDR2 FQNEAQ. The CDR3 extends over 16 amino acids. V lost 3 bases and J lost 5, with 16 bases in between. The CDR3 sequence: CASSFLFGDDNEKLFF. The CDR3 DNA follows: TGTGCCAGCAGCTTTCTGTTCGGAGACGACAATGAAAAACTGTTTTTT.

The rearrangement joins TRBV7-9 to TRBJ1-1; D gene ambiguous. The CDR3 is made up of 12 amino acids. CDR1 SEHNR and CDR2 FQNEAQ come from the germline V gene (reference sequence). Trimming shortened V by 6 bases and J by 7 bases, and 12 bases separated the two germline ends. CDR3 in amino acids: CASSRPSDEAFF. The CDR3 DNA is TGTGCCAGCAGTAGGCCATCCGATGAAGCTTTCTTT.

As concerns this clonotype: It may be a read error: a sequence one base away is much more abundant. The J gene is TRBJ2-7, the V gene TRBV29-1, with 8 bases aligning to TRBD2. The CDR3 has 11 amino acids. V gave up 4 bases and J gave up 6 bases; unmatched junction bases: 2. Germline lookup yields CDR1 SQVTM and CDR2 ANQGSEA. CDR3 region: CSVGGLVEQYF. As DNA, the CDR3 is TGCAGCGTTGGGGGACTAGTCGAGCAGTACTTC.

Details on this clonotype: In this CDR3 the conserved last residue, phenylalanine or tryptophan, is missing, so a read error is likely. The chain is built from TRBV4-1 and TRBJ2-7, with a possible D match to TRBD1 (5 bases). The V end was cut by 0 bases, the J end by 2 bases, with 8 bases between. The CDR3 has 14 residues. Germline lookup yields CDR1 MGHRA and CDR2 YSYEKL. The chain's CDR3 is CASSQDRATYEQYL. The DNA of the CDR3 is TGCGCCAGCAGCCAAGACAGGGCCACCTACGAGCAGTACCTC.

In regard to this clonotype: A much larger clone differs by one base, so this may be a read error. A read error is likely, as this CDR3 ends without the conserved phenylalanine or tryptophan. In nucleotides, the CDR3 is TGTGCCACCCGCAAGGCAGGCCGGGCTCATCAGCCCCAGCATCTT. Encoded protein: CATRKAGRAHQPQHL. V is TRBV15 and J is TRBJ1-5, with D unclear. V shed 8 bases and J shed 5 bases, with 19 bases lying between them. Germline V gene lookup returns CDR1 LNHNV and CDR2 YYDKDF (reference sequence). This CDR3 is 15 amino acids long.

To note about this clonotype: An end of the junction differs from the germline gene, which may be a read error. The rearrangement links TRBV4-3 to TRBJ2-3; TRBD2 aligns across 9 bases. CDR3 length: 19 amino acids. The germline V gene encodes CDR1 LGHNA and CDR2 YSLEER. CDR3 sequence reads: CASGQDTGEVAGVTDTQYF. Written as DNA, the CDR3 is TGCGCCAGCGGCCAAGACACAGGGGAAGTAGCGGGAGTCACAGATACGCAGTATTTT.

This clonotype was seen at least ten times. The chain combines TRBV6-1 with TRBJ2-5, with a possible D match to TRBD2 (6 bases). Trimming left V 4 bases short and J 5 bases short, with 17 bases between. The CDR3 runs 15 residues. In germline, CDR1 is MNHNS, CDR2 SASEGT. CDR3 region: CASSAGRLIRETQYF. The CDR3 bases are TGTGCCAGCAGTGCCGGGAGATTAATAAGGGAGACCCAGTACTTC.

This clonotype appeared many times. The chain combines TRBV30 with TRBJ2-7, with 7 bases identical to TRBD1. Trimming took 0 bases from V and 0 from J; bases not matched to a gene: 2. The germline V gene has CDR1 GTSNPN and CDR2 SVGIG (reference sequence). The CDR3 covers 14 residues. This chain's CDR3 is CAWSVKGASYEQYF. The CDR3 DNA is TGTGCCTGGAGTGTAAAGGGGGCCTCCTACGAGCAGTACTTC. The variable domain in full, completed from reference TRBV30 and TRBJ2-7, reads SQTIHQWPATLVQPVGSPLSLECTVEGTSNPNLYWYRQAAGRGLQLLFYSVGIGQISSEVPQNLSASRPQDRQFILSSKKLLLSDSGFYLCAWSVKGASYEQYFGPGTRLTVT.

The V and J genes are TRBV11-2 and TRBJ2-3, with TRBD2 matching 10 bases. The CDR3 has 21 amino acids. The J segment lost 4 bases and the V segment lost 5 bases, leaving 24 bases of the junction unmatched. Germline V gives CDR1 SGHAT, CDR2 FQNNGV. The CDR3 sequence is CASSNYLGLPSGRWGADTQYF. DNA of the CDR3: TGTGCCAGCAGCAACTACCTGGGTTTACCTAGCGGGAGATGGGGCGCAGATACGCAGTATTTT.

CDR3 DNA sequence: TGTGCCAGCAGTGACTGGGCAGACTACGAGCAGTACTTC. This encodes CASSDWADYEQYF. This chain uses TRBV6-4 with TRBJ2-7; D is ambiguous. This CDR3 contains 13 residues. V was cut by 1 base and J by 3 bases, with 7 bases left in between. The germline V gene has CDR1 MRHNA and CDR2 SNTAGT.

A word on this clonotype: Germline is not matched at one junction end, which may reflect a read error. The chain uses TRBV6-2 or TRBV6-3 and TRBJ2-1, with 9 positions matching TRBD2. The CDR3 covers 15 residues. Germline V CDR1 and CDR2: MNHEY, SVGEGT. Here the CDR3 reads CASSYSGSSYNEQSF. The CDR3 bases are TGTGCCAGCAGTTATAGCGGGAGCTCCTACAATGAGCAGTCCTTC.

As DNA, the CDR3 is TGTGCCAGCAGCCAAGATCCTAGCCCTCTTTTTAGCACAGATACGCAGTATTTT. Amino acid sequence: CASSQDPSPLFSTDTQYF. This chain links TRBV14 with TRBJ2-3; D possibly corresponds to TRBD2 (5 bases). This CDR3 has 18 amino acids. The germline CDR1 and CDR2 sequences are SGHDN and FVKESK. Trimming cost V 0 bases and J 0 bases, with 16 bases left between them.

The rearrangement links TRBV3-1 to TRBJ2-7, with D tentatively TRBD1 (6 bases). This CDR3 spans 14 amino acids. Trimming pared 5 bases from V and 5 bases from J, leaving 16 bases between. The germline gives CDR1 LGHDT, CDR2 YNNKEL (reference sequence). In nucleotides, the CDR3 is TGTGCCAGCAGCACTCGACAGGCTCTCGACGAGCAGTACTTC. Translated, it gives CASSTRQALDEQYF.

In this sample, this clonotype turned up many times. The chain carries TRBV29-1 and TRBJ2-3, with 10 bases aligning to TRBD2. There are 15 residues in the CDR3. Germline V gene sequence: CDR1 SQVTM, CDR2 ANQGSEA. V shed 4 bases and J 0 bases; nucleotides not matched to a gene: 4. The CDR3 spells CSVVLAGISTDTQYF. CDR3 sequence (DNA): TGCAGCGTTGTACTAGCGGGAATTAGCACAGATACGCAGTATTTT.

Comment on this clonotype: Relative to the germline gene, one junction end is altered; a read error may explain this. The chain is built from TRBV7-9 and TRBJ1-2; 8 bases fit TRBD1. Germline assignment: CDR1 SEHNR and CDR2 FQNEAQ (reference sequence). This CDR3 region has 15 residues. The CDR3 sequence is CASSPSAGGLYGYAF. For the CDR3, the DNA is TGTGCCAGCAGCCCTAGCGCAGGGGGCCTCTATGGCTACGCCTTC.

Concerning this clonotype itself: A read error is possible here, since a much larger clone lies one base away. The chain employs TRBV2 and TRBJ1-3; TRBD1 aligns across 12 bases. Germline-derived CDR1 and CDR2 are SNHLY and FYNNEI. The CDR3 totals 20 residues. The CDR3 here is CARSESWPGQGARAGNTIYF. The CDR3 DNA is TGTGCCCGCAGTGAATCCTGGCCGGGACAGGGGGCGCGAGCTGGAAACACCATATATTTT. Full variable domain (rest looked up from reference TRBV2 and TRBJ1-3): EPEVTQTPSHQVTQMGQEVILRCVPISNHLYFYWYRQILGQKVEFLVSFYNNEISEKSEIFDDQFSVERPDGSNFTLKIRSTKLEDSAMYFCARSESWPGQGARAGNTIYFGEGSWLTVV.

This rearrangement joins TRBV5-3 to TRBJ2-1; a possible D gene is TRBD2 (6 bases). TRBV5-3 is an ORF; its function is uncertain. CDR3 length: 20 residues. V was cut by 1 base and J by 5 bases, with 28 bases left in between. This CDR3 is CARSLTGKNLSSGPNNEQFF. Written as DNA, the CDR3 is TGTGCCAGAAGCTTGACCGGGAAAAACCTGTCGAGCGGGCCGAACAATGAGCAGTTCTTC.

This clonotype was counted at least ten times. V and J are TRBV7-2 and TRBJ1-5; tentative D call: TRBD1 (6 bases). Trimming stripped 4 bases from V and 6 bases from J, with 7 bases between. This CDR3 has 12 residues. The germline CDR1 and CDR2 sequences are SGHTA and FQGNSA. The CDR3 sequence is CASSSGAQPQHF. The CDR3 DNA reads as TGTGCCAGCAGCTCAGGGGCTCAGCCCCAGCATTTT.

The chain couples TRBV28 to TRBJ2-1; D is possibly TRBD1 or TRBD2 (5 bases each). The V end was cut by 6 bases, the J end by 9 bases, with 15 bases between. The CDR3 has 13 residues. The V gene's germline CDR1 is MDHEN and CDR2 SYDVKM. In DNA form, the CDR3 reads TGTGCCAGCAGACACTCCCCGGGGCTTGAGCAGTTCTTC. Residues: CASRHSPGLEQFF.

V gene TRBV7-9 combines with J gene TRBJ2-7; D ambiguous. CDR3 length equals 15 residues. Trimming cost V 1 base and J 0 bases, with 10 bases left between them. The V gene's germline CDR1 is SEHNR and CDR2 FQNEAQ (reference sequence). For the CDR3, the DNA is TGTGCCAGCAGCTTAGTCGTAGATTACTCCTACGAGCAGTACTTC. This translates into CASSLVVDYSYEQYF.

This clonotype has ten or more counts. J is TRBJ2-1 and V is TRBV20-1; 11 positions agree with TRBD2. J was trimmed by 5 bases and V by 1 base; bases with no gene match: 19. CDR1 is DFQATT, CDR2 SNEGSKA, per germline (reference sequence). The CDR3 is made up of 20 amino acids. The CDR3 is CSARAPNGVAGGRNHNEQFF. CDR3 DNA: TGCAGTGCTAGAGCTCCTAATGGGGTAGCGGGAGGGCGCAACCACAATGAGCAGTTCTTC.

This clonotype has a handful of counts. The chain couples TRBV25-1 to TRBJ1-4; D is unclear. Trimming took off 1 base at V and 0 bases at J, with 9 bases between the two ends. Germline CDR1 reads MGHDK; CDR2 reads SYGVNS. CDR3 length: 16 residues. Here the CDR3 DNA reads TGTGCCAGCAGTGAATGGCAGGCGCCAACTAATGAAAAACTGTTTTTT. Its translation is CASSEWQAPTNEKLFF.

This clonotype was counted only a few times. This chain uses TRBV20-1 with TRBJ2-5; 9 nucleotides align to TRBD1. Germline lookup yields CDR1 DFQATT and CDR2 SNEGSKA (reference sequence). Losses at the gene ends were 1 base for V and 2 bases for J; bases not matched to a gene: 2. The CDR3 length is 14 residues. The CDR3 is CSARGDRGQETQYF. The CDR3 DNA reads as TGCAGTGCTAGAGGAGACAGGGGGCAAGAGACCCAGTACTTC.

This clonotype was detected a few times. The chain uses TRBV4-2 and TRBJ1-1; D gene ambiguous. Trimming left V 0 bases short and J 4 bases short, with 12 bases between. Per germline, CDR1 LGHNA and CDR2 YNFKEQ. This CDR3 contains 15 residues. This CDR3 reads CASSQEEGSGTEAFF. The CDR3 DNA sequence: TGTGCCAGCAGCCAAGAAGAGGGTTCGGGCACTGAAGCTTTCTTT.

At least ten counts were recorded for this clonotype. The V and J genes are TRBV24-1 and TRBJ2-2, with a possible D match to TRBD2 (5 bases). V lost 4 bases, J lost 5 bases, and 22 bases lay in between. The CDR3 has 18 residues. The germline V gene encodes CDR1 KGHDR and CDR2 SFDVKD. Here the CDR3 DNA reads TGTGCCACCAGTGACCCGACCACTAGACCGTCCGGTACCGGGGAGCTGTTTTTT. Translated: CATSDPTTRPSGTGELFF.

This clonotype has ten or more counts. V is TRBV30 and J is TRBJ2-7; D call uncertain. Trimming took 4 bases from V and 0 from J, leaving 13 bases between them. Germline V gene sequence: CDR1 GTSNPN, CDR2 SVGIG (reference sequence). The length of the CDR3 is 14 residues. The CDR3 bases are TGTGCCTGGATCGCCGCGGCCAACTCCTACGAGCAGTACTTC. It encodes CAWIAAANSYEQYF.

Details on this clonotype: A much larger clone sits a single nucleotide away, making a read error possible. This chain connects TRBV19 to TRBJ2-1; 7 bases align to TRBD2. V was clipped by 4 bases and J by 5 bases; unmatched bases: 5. CDR1 LNHDA and CDR2 SQIVND come from the germline V gene (reference sequence). The CDR3 spans 14 residues. The CDR3 loop reads CASSTRGIHNEQFF. As DNA, the CDR3 is TGTGCCAGTAGTACGCGGGGGATACACAATGAGCAGTTCTTC.

This sequence joins TRBV2 and TRBJ1-2; the match to TRBD1 covers 7 bases. This CDR3 has 16 amino acids. The V gene end was trimmed by 6 bases and the J gene end by 2 bases; junction bases not matched to a gene: 12. Germline CDR1 and CDR2: SNHLY and FYNNEI. The CDR3 loop is CASSPAGTAPNYGYTF. For the CDR3, the DNA is TGTGCCAGCAGCCCCGCCGGGACAGCTCCCAACTATGGCTACACCTTC.

Only a few counts were recorded for this clonotype. V is TRBV12-3 or TRBV12-4 and J is TRBJ2-7; no firm D call. The V end lost 1 base, the J end lost 2 bases, and 9 bases lay between the germline ends. The CDR3 contains 14 residues. The CDR3 coding sequence is TGTGCCAGCAGTTTAGAGGCCGAGACCTACGAGCAGTACTTC. This encodes CASSLEAETYEQYF.